Presented here are 5 T cell receptor beta chains from one specimen sequenced in a study of vaccination effects on CD4 cells after COVID-19. The repertoire was sequenced with immunoSEQ multiplex PCR; TCRdb's copy has only in-frame clones and lacks some. The table records fewer than 65,000 clones, roughly 75% of them present only once. Their cognate antigens are unknown. Under the ViraFEST assay, PBMC were stimulated with viral peptide pools so that antigen-specific CD4+ T cells expanded. Sequencing was performed afterwards. CD4+ T cell isolation took place after less than 13 days of culture. Absence of prior SARS-CoV-2 infection characterized the vaccine recipients, who showed negative nucleocapsid antibodies. Source: CD4+ T cells from PBMCs cultured with HCoV-OC43 spike peptides, taken before COVID-19 vaccination. Sample subset: HCoV-OC43 spike overlapping peptide pool stimulation. These receptors were taken from a human donor who received a COVID-19 vaccine.

The gene calls are TRBV29-1 and TRBJ2-2; D not resolved. Germline CDR1 reads SQVTM; CDR2 reads ANQGSEA. V was shortened by 3 bases and J by 9 bases, with 14 bases between the two germline ends. The CDR3 is made up of 13 amino acids. CDR3 sequence (DNA): TGCAGCGTTGAGGATACATTCGGACGGGAGCTGTTTTTT. It is translated as CSVEDTFGRELFF.

The genes are TRBV5-6 and TRBJ2-7, with D possibly matching TRBD2 (5 bases). The germline V gene has CDR1 SGHDT and CDR2 YYEEEE. CDR3 length: 13 amino acids. V dropped 0 bases and J dropped 7 bases, with 11 bases sitting between them. The CDR3 bases are TGTGCCAGCAGCTTGGTAGAGGGAAGGGAGCAGTACGTC. Its translation: CASSLVEGREQYV.

The CDR3 region is CASSLVGGTDTQYF. The CDR3 DNA follows: TGTGCCAGCAGCTTAGTTGGAGGCACAGATACGCAGTATTTT. The genes are TRBV11-1 and TRBJ2-3; D not resolved. Germline V gene data show CDR1 as SGHAT and CDR2 as FQDESV (reference sequence). V was shortened by 1 base and J by 1 base, with 6 bases between the two germline ends. This CDR3 comprises 14 residues.

The chain links TRBV3-1 (or the pseudogene TRBV3-2) to TRBJ1-5; perhaps TRBD1 as D (5 bases). The germline V gene has CDR1 LGHDT and CDR2 YNNKEL (reference sequence). Trimming took off 5 bases at V and 7 bases at J, with 12 bases between the two ends. The CDR3 consists of 13 residues. CDR3 region: CASSSAGGQPQHF. CDR3 sequence (DNA): TGTGCCAGCAGCTCGGCGGGGGGACAGCCCCAGCATTTT.

The gene calls are TRBV24-1 and TRBJ1-5; tentative D call: TRBD1 (5 bases). The CDR3 has 15 amino acids. Deletions cut 5 bases from V and 6 bases from J, with 16 bases between. Germline V gene lookup returns CDR1 KGHDR and CDR2 SFDVKD. CDR3 sequence: CATSAGGAGSQPQHF. CDR3 sequence (DNA): TGTGCCACCAGTGCGGGTGGGGCGGGTAGTCAGCCCCAGCATTTT.